These T cell receptor beta chains were read from a single sample in a study of spatial heterogeneity in lung cancer. One entry per CDR3 protein results from TCRdb running MiXCR on the 5' RACE reads. The table lists about 120,000 distinct CDR3 sequences, 10% to 15% of them singletons, with approximately 17% in the top ten. The sequencing here drew on PBMCs, taken at follow-up. All receptors come from a male donor with early-stage non-small cell lung cancer. Each CDR3 is given with its conserved first and last residue. D genes are given only for firm matches. The size field is filled for only some rows; it gives once, few, many or a size class.

j_gene	v_gene	d_gene	abundance	CDR3nt	CDR3aa
TRBJ2-5	TRBV4-1	NA	few	TGCGCCAGCAGCCAAGATTGGTGGGCTAGCCAAGAGACCCAGTACTTC	CASSQDWWASQETQYF
TRBJ1-5	TRBV27	NA	many	TGTGCCAGCAATTCAGGGACTCAGCCCCAGCATTTT	CASNSGTQPQHF
TRBJ2-7	TRBV29-1	NA	NA	TGCAGCGTTGTTTCCGAGGGATACGAGCAGTACTTC	CSVVSEGYEQYF
TRBJ2-7	TRBV4-1	NA	few	TGCGCCAGCAGCCAAGAATGGAGGGACGGGGGCACCTACGAGCAGTACTTC	CASSQEWRDGGTYEQYF
TRBJ1-1	TRBV7-2	NA	NA	TGTGCCAGCAGCTTAGCCAGGGCCGCTGAAGCTTTCTTT	CASSLARAAEAFF
TRBJ2-1	TRBV4-1	TRBD2	few	TGCGCCAGCAGCCAGAGGACTAGCGGGACCTGGAGCTCCTACAATGAGCAGTTCTTC	CASSQRTSGTWSSYNEQFF
TRBJ2-7	TRBV20-1	NA	few	TGCAGTGCTAGCACGGGCAGGGGATACGAGCAGTACTTC	CSASTGRGYEQYF
TRBJ2-6	TRBV30	NA	few	TGTGCCTGGAGAGAAGGGAGCTCTGGGGCCAACGTCCTGACTTTC	CAWREGSSGANVLTF
TRBJ1-5	TRBV6-2/TRBV6-3	NA	few	TGTGCCAGCAGTTACATAGACAGAAATCAGCCCCAGCATTTT	CASSYIDRNQPQHF
TRBJ2-5	TRBV19	NA	few	TGTGCCAGTAGTATTAGCAGCCAAGAGACCCAGTACTTC	CASSISSQETQYF
TRBJ1-5	TRBV21-1	NA	few	TGTGCCAGCAGCAAAGTTGAGGCCCGACATACTCATAGCAATCAGCCCCAGCATTTT	CASSKVEARHTHSNQPQHF
TRBJ1-6	TRBV5-1	NA	many	TGCGCCAGCAGCCTAGGGGAGGCGGTTTCACCCCTCCACTTT	CASSLGEAVSPLHF
TRBJ2-1	TRBV6-5	TRBD2	NA	TGTGCCAGCACCTTAAGAGGGACTAGCGGGGGGAGGGATGAGCAGTTCTTC	CASTLRGTSGGRDEQFF
TRBJ2-5	TRBV10-3	NA	many	TGTGCCATCAGTGGCGACACGGGATGGGACGAGACCCAGTACTTC	CAISGDTGWDETQYF
TRBJ2-6	TRBV2	NA	NA	TGTGCCAGCAGTGTACGATTTTTCAGGGATATGTTCTCTGGGGCCAACGTCCTGACTTTC	CASSVRFFRDMFSGANVLTF
TRBJ1-5	TRBV3-1	NA	few	TGTGCCAGCAGCCACAAGGGGGGCCTGGGGCCCCAGCATTTT	CASSHKGGLGPQHF
TRBJ2-5	TRBV20-1	NA	few	TGCAGTGCCGGGCGGGCTAGCTTAGTAGAGACCCAGTACTTC	CSAGRASLVETQYF
TRBJ1-1	TRBV5-1	NA	few	TGCGCCAGCAGCTTGGTAGGGCAGCCAGAAGCTTTCTTT	CASSLVGQPEAFF
TRBJ1-5	TRBV27	NA	many	TGTGCCAGCAGGAGAGGAGGCTGGGGCAATCAGCCCCAGCATTTT	CASRRGGWGNQPQHF
TRBJ1-5	TRBV3-1	NA	many	TGTGCCAGCAGCTACGACAGAAAGAATCAGCCCCAGCATTTT	CASSYDRKNQPQHF
TRBJ2-4	TRBV27	TRBD1	few	TGTGCCAGCAGTCCCCGACAGGGGGCCTCAAACATTCAGTACTTC	CASSPRQGASNIQYF
TRBJ2-7	TRBV5-6	TRBD2	many	TGTGCCAGCAGCTTGAGACTAGCGGGGTTCTACGAGCAGTACTTC	CASSLRLAGFYEQYF
TRBJ2-1	TRBV11-2	TRBD2	NA	TGTGCCAGCAGCTTAGAGCCCGGGACTAGCGGGGTCTACAATGAGCAGTTCTTC	CASSLEPGTSGVYNEQFF
TRBJ1-1	TRBV5-5	NA	many	TGTGCCAGCAGTCGGGAACCGGGGTCGGGGAACACTGAAGCTTTCTTT	CASSREPGSGNTEAFF
TRBJ2-3	TRBV4-3	NA	NA	TGCGCCAGCAGCCAAGAAGATATTGGATCGGAGAACATAGATACGCAGTATTTT	CASSQEDIGSENIDTQYF
TRBJ1-6	TRBV21-1	NA	NA	TGTGCCAGCAGCAAATCGAGACAGGGAGAGGACTATAATTCACCCCTCCACTTT	CASSKSRQGEDYNSPLHF
TRBJ2-7	TRBV6-2/TRBV6-3	NA	NA	TGTGCCAGCAGTCGTGGGTTCTACGAGCAGTACTTC	CASSRGFYEQYF
TRBJ2-6	TRBV4-2	TRBD2	NA	TGTGCCAGCAGCCAAAACCCTAGCGGAACATTCTCTGGGGCCAACGTCCTGACTTTC	CASSQNPSGTFSGANVLTF
TRBJ1-1	TRBV3-1	NA	few	TGTGCCAGCAGCCAAGGGGCAGGTTTGAACACTGAAGCTTTCTTT	CASSQGAGLNTEAFF
TRBJ1-1	TRBV28	NA	few	TGTGCCAGCAGTTCAGGAGATGGTGAAGCTTTCTTT	CASSSGDGEAFF
TRBJ1-2	TRBV29-1	NA	few	TGCAGCGTTGGAAAGGGAAGTGGCTACACCTTC	CSVGKGSGYTF
TRBJ1-2	TRBV4-3	NA	many	TGCGCCAGCAGCCAAGAGATTAGAGGGAGCCATGGCTACACCTTC	CASSQEIRGSHGYTF
TRBJ1-6	TRBV9	NA	NA	TGTGCCAGCAGTAACAGGGAGGTATCACCCCTCCACTTT	CASSNREVSPLHF
TRBJ2-7	TRBV15	TRBD1	many	TGTGCCACCAGCGCTGACAGGGGGCGCGACGAGCAGTACTTC	CATSADRGRDEQYF
TRBJ2-7	TRBV9	NA	NA	TGTGCCAGCAGCGTAGGTACGGACGCCTACGAGCAGTACTTC	CASSVGTDAYEQYF
TRBJ2-1	TRBV30	NA	many	TGTGCCTGGAGTGTAACCCCCTACAATGAGCAGTTCTTC	CAWSVTPYNEQFF
TRBJ2-2	TRBV5-1	TRBD1	many	TGCGCCAGCAGCCCCCTAACAGGGGCGGACACCGGGGAGCTGTTTTTT	CASSPLTGADTGELFF
TRBJ1-1	TRBV7-3	NA	many	TGTGCCAGCAGCTTAGTAGTGAACACTGAAGCTTTCTTT	CASSLVVNTEAFF
TRBJ1-1	TRBV20-1	NA	many	TGCAGTGCTAGCGCAGGGAACACTGAAGCTTTCTTT	CSASAGNTEAFF
TRBJ2-3	TRBV9	NA	many	TGTGCCAGCAGCGTAGCTAACGGGGGTACGCAGTATTTT	CASSVANGGTQYF
TRBJ1-1	TRBV6-2/TRBV6-3	TRBD1	many	TGTGCCAGCAGCCCTCGGGGACAGTCATGGAACACTGAAGCTTTCTTT	CASSPRGQSWNTEAFF
TRBJ2-5	TRBV3-1	NA	NA	TGTGCCAGCAGCCTGAGTCCGACTAGTCAAGAGACCCAGTACTTC	CASSLSPTSQETQYF